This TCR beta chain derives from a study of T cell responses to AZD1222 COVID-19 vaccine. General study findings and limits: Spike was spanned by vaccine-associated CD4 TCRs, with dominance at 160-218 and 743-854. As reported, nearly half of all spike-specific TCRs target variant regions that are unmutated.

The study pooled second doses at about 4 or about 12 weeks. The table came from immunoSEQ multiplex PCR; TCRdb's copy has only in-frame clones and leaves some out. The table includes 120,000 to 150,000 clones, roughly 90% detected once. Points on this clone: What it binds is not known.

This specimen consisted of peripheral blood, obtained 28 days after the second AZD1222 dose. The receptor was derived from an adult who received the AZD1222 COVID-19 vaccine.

DNA for the CDR3: TGTGCCAGCAGTTCGGACAGGGTTGCCGAAAAACTGTTTTTT. Translation gives CASSSDRVAEKLFF. The V call is TRBV7-8, the J call TRBJ1-4, with 8 bases identical to TRBD1. CDR1 and CDR2 (germline): SGHVS, FQNEAQ. The CDR3 has 14 amino acids. The ends lost 6 bases at V and 8 bases at J; junction bases unmatched: 8.